This TCR beta chain comes out of a study of blood T cell repertoires in COVID-19. The junction had 5 bases not matched to a gene; V was cut back by 2 bases and J by 0 bases. The CDR3 consists of 15 residues. Per the germline V gene, CDR1 is SGHRS and CDR2 is YFSETQ. This clone was counted only a few times. Cohort 3 recovery required two negative PCRs, clearance, or symptom resolution. The table came from immunoSEQ multiplex PCR; TCRdb's copy has only in-frame clones and leaves some out. This table has about 390,000 clones, 80% to 90% appearing once. The V call is TRBV5-1, the J call TRBJ2-7; 7 nucleotides match TRBD2. The TCR sequence derives from a woman in her forties or fifties who had recovered from COVID-19. The source material was PBMCs or T cells enriched from blood (not recorded which). CDR3 amino acids: CASSFGRGGSYEQYF. CDR3 DNA: TGCGCCAGCAGCTTTGGGCGCGGGGGCTCCTACGAGCAGTACTTC.